This T cell receptor beta chain stems from a study of T cell repertoires in cytomegalovirus infection. For the study at large: Shared public TCR beta signatures pointed to both CMV infection and a matching HLA type.

Study observations and caveats: Cumulative public TCR beta family frequency identified CMV carriers with the relevant HLA.

Comments on this clonotype: Its specificity is unknown.

TCRdb re-analysed the reads in MiXCR, keeping a single row per CDR3 protein. The data contain a few hundred thousand distinct CDR3 sequences, 15% to 20% of them singletons. Sequenced input: CD8+ T cells from PBMCs. The clonotype was recovered from a human donor in good health (CMV status not recorded). Some clones in this sample may be carry-over from other donors' samples.

The CDR3 here is CASSLELAPDTGELFF. The DNA of the CDR3 is TGTGCCAGCAGCTTGGAGTTAGCGCCCGACACCGGGGAGCTGTTTTTT. The chain uses TRBV5-6 and TRBJ2-2; tentative D call: TRBD2 (5 bases). Germline V gene sequence: CDR1 SGHDT, CDR2 YYEEEE. This CDR3 comprises 16 residues. V lost 0 bases and J lost 3, with 12 bases in between.